Below, 18 T cell receptor beta chains from the same sample are listed, as sequenced in a study of shared clonotypes between healthy human individuals. Some clones are missing from TCRdb's copy, which holds only in-frame ones; the method was immunoSEQ multiplex PCR. The sample lists 2 million to 2.5 million clones, 90% to 95% occurring once. The sequenced material came from naive CD4+ T cells from PBMCs. The subset is: CD45RA+ positively selected. All receptors derive from a man between 18 and 35 years old in good health. Some clones in this sample may be carry-over from other donors' samples.

The J gene is TRBJ1-3, the V gene TRBV28, with D unresolved. This CDR3 contains 15 residues. Germline V gene lookup returns CDR1 MDHEN and CDR2 SYDVKM. The V gene lost 7 bases and the J gene lost 4 bases, with 17 bases spanning the gap. In nucleotides, the CDR3 is TGTGCCAGCATGGGAATAGCGGGAATAGGAAACACCATATATTTT. Its translation is CASMGIAGIGNTIYF. The entire variable domain, with the rest obtained from reference TRBV28 and TRBJ1-3, is as follows: DVKVTQSSRYLVKRTGEKVFLECVQDMDHENMFWYRQDPGLGLRLIYFSYDVKMKEKGDIPEGYSVSREKKERFSLILESASTNQTSMYLCASMGIAGIGNTIYFGEGSWLTVV.

This clone was detected once. The chain uses TRBV5-4 and TRBJ1-2, with TRBD1 identical over 9 bases. Germline loops: CDR1 SGHNT, CDR2 YYREEE (reference sequence). The CDR3 runs 16 residues. The V gene end was trimmed by 4 bases and the J gene end by 8 bases; junction bases not matched to a gene: 15. The CDR3 nucleotides read TGTGCCAGCAGCCGTGATCCATCCAGGACAGGGGACGGCTACACCTTC. Its translation: CASSRDPSRTGDGYTF.

A single count supports this clone. The chain joins TRBV7-9 to TRBJ1-1; D remains ambiguous. The CDR3 covers 15 residues. V was shortened by 2 bases and J by 1 base, with 11 bases between the two germline ends. In germline, CDR1 is SEHNR, CDR2 FQNEAQ (reference sequence). CDR3 sequence: CASSLLSYENTEAFF. The CDR3 nucleotides are TGTGCCAGCAGCTTACTCTCATACGAGAACACTGAAGCTTTCTTT.

V usage is TRBV9 and J usage is TRBJ1-1, with TRBD1 matching over 11 bases. The CDR3 contains 19 residues. In germline, CDR1 is SGDLS, CDR2 YYNGEE. J was trimmed by 3 bases and V by 1 base; bases with no gene match: 14. CDR3 nucleotide sequence: TGTGCCAGCAGCGTACACCCAACCGGGACAGGGGGAGGTGACACTGAAGCTTTCTTT. The encoded protein is CASSVHPTGTGGGDTEAFF.

The gene calls are TRBV7-2 and TRBJ2-3; D remains unclear. Germline CDR1 and CDR2: SGHTA and FQGNSA. The CDR3 has 16 amino acids. Trimming cost V 1 base and J 1 base, with 12 bases left between them. DNA for the CDR3: TGTGCCAGCAGCTTAGGTCTGGCCCCGGGCACAGATACGCAGTATTTT. Its protein is CASSLGLAPGTDTQYF.

The chain has TRBV19 and TRBJ1-2; no clear D. Trimming cost V 3 bases and J 4 bases, with 12 bases left between them. Germline lookup yields CDR1 LNHDA and CDR2 SQIVND (reference sequence). This CDR3 comprises 14 residues. The CDR3 is CASSIQRNSYGYTF. CDR3 sequence (DNA): TGTGCCAGTAGTATCCAGAGAAATAGCTATGGCTACACCTTC. Complete variable domain (other parts from reference TRBV19 and TRBJ1-2): DGGITQSPKYLFRKEGQNVTLSCEQNLNHDAMYWYRQDPGQGLRLIYYSQIVNDFQKGDIAEGYSVSREKKESFPLTVTSAQKNPTAFYLCASSIQRNSYGYTFGSGTRLTVV.

This clone appeared a few times. CDR3 sequence (DNA): TGTGCCAGCAGCCAGGTTATAAACTATGGCTACACCTTC. It translates to CASSQVINYGYTF. The chain carries TRBV14 and TRBJ1-2; D unresolved. The CDR3 is 13 residues long. The V gene's germline CDR1 is SGHDN and CDR2 FVKESK. The V and J ends lost 3 bases and 2 bases respectively, with 7 bases between them.

This chain links TRBV12-5 with TRBJ2-1, with no clear D. V shed 0 bases and J shed 7 bases, with 4 bases lying between them. The CDR3 spans 12 residues. Germline CDR1 reads LGHNT; CDR2 reads FRNRAP. In DNA form, the CDR3 reads TGTGCTAGTGGTTTGGTACCAAATGAGCAGTTCTTC. Translation gives CASGLVPNEQFF. Complete variable domain (other parts from reference TRBV12-5 and TRBJ2-1): DARVTQTPRHKVTEMGQEVTMRCQPILGHNTVFWYRQTMMQGLELLAYFRNRAPLDDSGMPKDRFSAEMPDATLATLKIQPSEPRDSAVYFCASGLVPNEQFFGPGTRLTVL.

The rearrangement uses TRBV6-6 and TRBJ1-1, with no clear D. This CDR3 comprises 13 residues. The V gene lost 2 bases and the J gene lost 7 bases, with 11 bases spanning the gap. Germline-derived CDR1 and CDR2 are MNHNY and SVGAGI (reference sequence). CDR3 sequence: CASSYTGGLEAFF. DNA for the CDR3: TGTGCCAGCAGTTACACGGGAGGTCTTGAAGCTTTCTTT.

The chain recombines TRBV19 with TRBJ2-1, with TRBD2 identical over 8 bases. The CDR3 sequence is 18 residues long. V shed 2 bases and J 9 bases; nucleotides not matched to a gene: 18. The germline gives CDR1 LNHDA, CDR2 SQIVND (reference sequence). CDR3 bases: TGTGCCAGTAGTATACCCCAACTAGCGGAACACCCGGTGGGTGAGCAGTTCTTC. Its translation: CASSIPQLAEHPVGEQFF.

Worth noting for this clone: Distinct nucleotide sequences in the sample also encode this CDR3. In DNA form, the CDR3 reads TGTGCCAGCAGTGAAACAGGCCATGAGCAGTTCTTC. Translation: CASSETGHEQFF. The chain carries TRBV6-1 and TRBJ2-1; possible D gene TRBD1, 5 bases. Per germline, CDR1 MNHNS and CDR2 SASEGT. Trimming stripped 2 bases from V and 8 bases from J, with 7 bases between. CDR3 length: 12 residues.

This chain links TRBV30 with TRBJ2-4, with D possibly being TRBD1 (5 bases). The length of the CDR3 is 13 residues. From germline, CDR1 is GTSNPN and CDR2 SVGIG (reference sequence). The V end lost 0 bases, the J end lost 9 bases, and 12 bases lay between the germline ends. The CDR3 DNA sequence: TGTGCCTGGAGTGTAAGGGGATGGGGCATTCAGTACTTC. Translated, it gives CAWSVRGWGIQYF.

V and J are TRBV15 and TRBJ1-3, with D possibly matching TRBD1 (6 bases). The CDR3 is 14 amino acids. Germline V gene sequence: CDR1 LNHNV, CDR2 YYDKDF (reference sequence). Trimming took 5 bases from V and 4 from J, leaving 12 bases between them. The CDR3: CATSSSQGGNTIYF. The CDR3 DNA reads as TGTGCCACCAGCTCCTCGCAGGGGGGAAACACCATATATTTT.

On this clone: Other DNA variants within this sample encode the same CDR3. The chain uses TRBV5-1 and TRBJ1-1, with unresolved D. The V gene's germline CDR1 is SGHRS and CDR2 YFSETQ. Trimming took off 0 bases at V and 3 bases at J, with 12 bases between the two ends. The CDR3 sequence is 15 residues long. CDR3 sequence: CASSLAGREDTEAFF. CDR3 nucleotides: TGCGCCAGCAGCTTGGCCGGTAGGGAGGACACTGAAGCTTTCTTT.

This sequence joins TRBV25-1 and TRBJ2-3, with 11 bases matching TRBD2. CDR1 and CDR2 from the germline V gene are MGHDK and SYGVNS. Trimming removed 6 bases from V and 3 bases from J; junction bases left unmatched: 2. The CDR3 is made up of 14 amino acids. The CDR3 spells CASRTSGNTDTQYF. DNA of the CDR3: TGTGCCAGCAGGACTAGCGGGAATACAGATACGCAGTATTTT.

The rearrangement links TRBV18 to TRBJ2-6; D is unclear. Germline V gene data show CDR1 as KGHSH and CDR2 as LQKENI. V lost 5 bases and J 0 bases, leaving 8 bases between the germline ends. The CDR3 consists of 15 residues. The CDR3 nucleotides read TGTGCCAGCTCAGCCCGCGGCTCTGGGGCCAACGTCCTGACTTTC. Protein sequence: CASSARGSGANVLTF.

The chain links TRBV10-3 to TRBJ2-7; 7 nucleotides align to TRBD2. J lost 1 base, V lost 8 bases, and 5 bases had no gene match. Germline CDR1 ENHRY, CDR2 SYGVKD. The length of the CDR3 is 13 residues. CDR3 loop: CAIFREESYEQYF. The CDR3 DNA is TGTGCCATCTTTCGGGAGGAATCCTACGAGCAGTACTTC.

The chain employs TRBV2 and TRBJ1-5; 7 nucleotides match TRBD1. Germline CDR1 and CDR2: SNHLY and FYNNEI. J was trimmed by 0 bases and V by 6 bases; bases with no gene match: 5. CDR3 size: 15 residues. CDR3 sequence reads: CASRRQGNSNQPQHF. For the CDR3, the DNA is TGTGCCAGCAGGCGACAGGGCAATAGCAATCAGCCCCAGCATTTT.